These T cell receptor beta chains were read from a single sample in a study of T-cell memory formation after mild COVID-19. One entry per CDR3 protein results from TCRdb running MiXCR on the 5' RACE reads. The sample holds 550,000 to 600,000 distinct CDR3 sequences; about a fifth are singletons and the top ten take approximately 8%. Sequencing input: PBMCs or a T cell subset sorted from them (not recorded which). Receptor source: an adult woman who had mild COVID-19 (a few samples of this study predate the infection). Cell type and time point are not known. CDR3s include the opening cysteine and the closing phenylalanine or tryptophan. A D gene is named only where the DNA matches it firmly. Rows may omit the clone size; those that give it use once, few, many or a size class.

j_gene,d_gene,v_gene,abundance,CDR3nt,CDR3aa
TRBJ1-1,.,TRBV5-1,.,TGCGCCAGCAGTCTGGGGTCGGGGAGCACTGAAGCTTTCTTT,CASSLGSGSTEAFF
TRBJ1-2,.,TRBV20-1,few,TGCAGTGCTAGAGAGGACACTAACTATGGCTACACCTTC,CSAREDTNYGYTF
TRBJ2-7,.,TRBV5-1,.,TGCGCCAGCAGCCCAACAATAGGGACCTACGAGCAGTACTTC,CASSPTIGTYEQYF
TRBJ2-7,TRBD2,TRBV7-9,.,TGTGCCAGCAGCTTGCGGTCTGCGCGGGAGTCCTACGAGCAGTACTTC,CASSLRSARESYEQYF
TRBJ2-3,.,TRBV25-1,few,TGTGCCAGCAGTCGTATCGGGAGAGGTCCCACAGATACGCAGTATTTT,CASSRIGRGPTDTQYF
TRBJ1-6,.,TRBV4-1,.,TGCGCCAGCAGCCAAGAGTATGGGCAGTTTAATTCACCCCTCCACTTT,CASSQEYGQFNSPLHF
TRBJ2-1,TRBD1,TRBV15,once,TGTGCCACCAGCAGAGATCGACAGGGTATAAACAATGAGCAGTTCTTC,CATSRDRQGINNEQFF
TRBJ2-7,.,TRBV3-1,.,TGTGCCAGCAGCCCGGAAGCTACCGGAAAGCAGTACTTC,CASSPEATGKQYF
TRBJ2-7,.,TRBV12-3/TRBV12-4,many,TGTGCCAGCAGTTTACGCCGGGCCTACGAGCAGTACTTC,CASSLRRAYEQYF
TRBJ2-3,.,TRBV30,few,TGTGCCTGGGTCCGGGGGGCGACAGATACGCAGTATTTT,CAWVRGATDTQYF
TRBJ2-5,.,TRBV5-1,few,TGCGCCAGCAGCCTGAATACGGGACACTTCCAAGAGACCCAGTACTTC,CASSLNTGHFQETQYF
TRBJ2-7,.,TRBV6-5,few,TGTGCCAGCAGTTACTCCACAGGGCCCCCCTACGAGCAGTACTTC,CASSYSTGPPYEQYF
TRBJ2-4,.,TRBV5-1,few,TGCGCCAGCAGCTTGGAGGGGAGGAACATTCAGTACTTC,CASSLEGRNIQYF
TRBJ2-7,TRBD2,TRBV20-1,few,TGCAGTGCTACCCCCCTAGCGGGAGGTAACTACGAGCAGTACTTC,CSATPLAGGNYEQYF
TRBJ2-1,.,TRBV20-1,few,TGCAGTGCTCGAGGATCAGAAGGGTCCTACAATGAGCAGTTCTTC,CSARGSEGSYNEQFF
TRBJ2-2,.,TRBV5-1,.,TGCGCCAGTGGATCCGGGACACGGAACACCGGGGAGCTGTTTTTT,CASGSGTRNTGELFF
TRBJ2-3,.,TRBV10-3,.,TGTGCCATCAGTGAATCTGACCCTAGGGATACGCAGTATTTT,CAISESDPRDTQYF
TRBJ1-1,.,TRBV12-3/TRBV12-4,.,TGTGCCAGCAGTTTTCCGGAAGCTTTCTTT,CASSFPEAFF
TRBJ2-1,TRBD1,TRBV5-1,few,TGCGCCAGCAGCCGCTCCCCGGGACAGGGTTTTTTTGAGCAGTTCTTC,CASSRSPGQGFFEQFF
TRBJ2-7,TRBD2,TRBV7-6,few,TGTGCCAGCAGTTGGGGAGGGCTCGCCTACGAGCAGTACTTC,CASSWGGLAYEQYF
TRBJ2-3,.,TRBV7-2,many,TGTGCCAGCAGCTTAGCGGAGTCATTCATGGATACGCAGTATTTT,CASSLAESFMDTQYF
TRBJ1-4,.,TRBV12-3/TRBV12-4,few,TGTGCCAGCAGTCTAGGCGACTGGGGGAATGAAAAACTGTTTTTT,CASSLGDWGNEKLFF
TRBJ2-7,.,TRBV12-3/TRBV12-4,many,TGTGCCAGCAGTGGGACGGTCCCCTCCTACGAGCAGTACTTC,CASSGTVPSYEQYF
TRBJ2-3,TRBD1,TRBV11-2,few,TGTGCCAGCAGCTTACAGTTAGGGACAGGGGGTTTAGATACGCAGTATTTT,CASSLQLGTGGLDTQYF
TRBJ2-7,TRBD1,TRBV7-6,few,TGTGCCAGCAGCTTGAATACAGGGGTCAGCTACGAGCAGTACTTC,CASSLNTGVSYEQYF